This entry is about one T cell receptor (beta chain). Other nucleotide sequences from this sample produce the same CDR3. The PCR employed 60 Vbeta primers together with 13 Jbeta primers. Produced via immunoSEQ multiplex PCR; TCRdb's table is partial and in-frame only. The sample's table shows over 120,000 clones. The V end was cut by 4 bases, the J end by 5 bases, with 18 bases between. Germline CDR1 is SGHRS and CDR2 is YFSETQ. There are 15 residues in the CDR3. The data belong to a study of cytomegalovirus exposure and HLA in healthy donors. V usage is TRBV5-1 and J usage is TRBJ1-1; perhaps TRBD1 as D (6 bases). Sequences were obtained from PBMCs. The clonotype originates from a male donor in good health and CMV-seronegative. The CDR3 is CASSPEGGRGTEAFF. The CDR3 bases are TGCGCCAGCAGCCCCGAGGGGGGGCGAGGGACTGAAGCTTTCTTT. Full variable domain (rest looked up from reference TRBV5-1 and TRBJ1-1): KAGVTQTPRYLIKTRGQQVTLSCSPISGHRSVSWYQQTPGQGLQFLFEYFSETQRNKGNFPGRFSGRQFSNSRSEMNVSTLELGDSALYLCASSPEGGRGTEAFFGQGTRLTVV.